The present T cell receptor beta chain was sequenced within a study of naive and memory T cell subsets. The CDR3 sequence is 15 residues long. Germline V gene sequence: CDR1 LNHDA, CDR2 SQIVND (reference sequence). V lost 4 bases to trimming and J lost 2 bases, with 12 bases between them. The beta constant-region primer was an equimolar mix of two oligonucleotides covering TRBC1 and TRBC2. MiXCR, applied by TCRdb to the UMI-ligation and nested PCR reads, yields one record per CDR3 protein. The sample yields approximately 140,000 distinct CDR3 sequences, approximately 17% seen once. The clonotype comes from a human donor in good health. Sequenced sample: naive CD4+ T cells from blood. This chain joins TRBV19 and TRBJ1-5; D may be TRBD1 (6 bases). CDR3 bases: TGTGCCAGTAGTAGGTACAGGGTTGGCAATCAGCCCCAGCATTTT. This encodes CASSRYRVGNQPQHF. The full variable domain, in which reference TRBV19 and TRBJ1-5 provide the parts outside the CDR3, is DGGITQSPKYLFRKEGQNVTLSCEQNLNHDAMYWYRQDPGQGLRLIYYSQIVNDFQKGDIAEGYSVSREKKESFPLTVTSAQKNPTAFYLCASSRYRVGNQPQHFGDGTRLSIL.